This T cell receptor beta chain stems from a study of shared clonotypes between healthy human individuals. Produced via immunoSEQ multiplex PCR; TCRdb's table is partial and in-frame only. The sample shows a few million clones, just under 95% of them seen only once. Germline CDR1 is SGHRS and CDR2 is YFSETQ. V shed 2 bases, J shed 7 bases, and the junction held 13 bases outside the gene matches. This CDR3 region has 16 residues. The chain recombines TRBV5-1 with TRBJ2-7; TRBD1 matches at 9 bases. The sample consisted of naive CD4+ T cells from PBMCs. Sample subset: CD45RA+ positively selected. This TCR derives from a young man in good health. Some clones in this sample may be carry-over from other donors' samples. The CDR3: CASSFQGTGGAGEQYF. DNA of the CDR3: TGCGCCAGCAGCTTCCAAGGCACAGGGGGCGCGGGAGAGCAGTACTTC.